This is a list of T cell receptor beta chains from one sample in a study of metastatic and nonmetastatic thyroid tumors. TCRdb reprocessed the PCR reads via MiXCR. The sample has a few thousand clones; about 22% are singletons. Input material: tumor tissue. These receptor sequences come from a female donor with papillary thyroid cancer or a benign thyroid nodule (not recorded which). Some clones in this sample may be carry-over from other donors' samples. Both conserved end residues are part of each CDR3. Fields, in order: J gene, D gene, V gene, clone size, CDR3 length, CDR3 protein, CDR3 DNA. A D gene is named only where the DNA matches it firmly. Only part of the rows carry a size: once, few, many, or a class if the clone is expanded.

TRBJ1-1	TRBD1	TRBV19	few	13	CASSRGTATEAFF	TGTGCCAGTAGTAGGGGGACAGCGACTGAAGCTTTCTTT
TRBJ2-6	.	TRBV12-3/TRBV12-4	few	14	CASRPRSGANVLTF	TGTGCCAGCAGGCCAAGGTCTGGGGCCAACGTCCTGACTTTC
TRBJ2-5	.	TRBV19	.	11	CASSTQETQYF	TGTGCCAGTAGTACACAAGAGACCCAGTACTTC
TRBJ2-5	TRBD1	TRBV27	few	15	CASSFEGQGRETQYF	TGTGCCAGCAGTTTCGAAGGACAGGGGCGAGAGACCCAGTACTTC
TRBJ1-2	.	TRBV6-2/TRBV6-3	few	14	CASGQTGYNYGYTF	TGTGCCAGCGGGCAGACAGGTTACAACTATGGCTACACCTTC
TRBJ2-7	.	TRBV6-1	.	13	CASTLKQGYEQYF	TGTGCCAGCACCTTAAAACAGGGTTACGAGCAGTACTTC
TRBJ2-1	TRBD2	TRBV5-4	many	14	CASSFVGRAHEQFF	TGTGCCAGCAGCTTTGTTGGGAGGGCTCATGAGCAGTTCTTC
TRBJ1-1	.	TRBV7-2	.	13	CASSRQEDTEAFF	TGTGCCAGCAGCCGACAGGAGGACACTGAAGCTTTCTTT
TRBJ2-7	TRBD2	TRBV6-1	few	15	CASSEDGQRDGEQYF	TGTGCCAGCAGTGAAGATGGGCAGCGGGATGGCGAGCAGTACTTC
TRBJ2-2	TRBD2	TRBV5-1	medium-sized	15	CASRAGAANTGELFF	TGCGCCAGCAGAGCGGGAGCCGCGAACACCGGGGAGCTGTTTTTT
TRBJ2-7	TRBD2	TRBV6-1	many	17	CASSEAPVIAGNYEQYF	TGTGCCAGCAGTGAAGCGCCGGTTATAGCGGGGAACTACGAGCAGTACTTC
TRBJ2-7	TRBD2	TRBV20-1	.	12	CSARGTSGGQYF	TGCAGTGCTAGAGGGACTAGCGGCGGGCAGTACTTC
TRBJ2-7	TRBD1	TRBV6-1	few	14	CASARGQAPYEQYF	TGTGCCAGCGCCCGGGGACAGGCTCCCTACGAGCAGTACTTC
TRBJ2-3	.	TRBV20-1	medium-sized	14	CSASRRVGTDTQYF	TGCAGTGCTAGTCGGAGGGTAGGCACAGATACGCAGTATTTT
TRBJ2-3	.	TRBV5-4	medium-sized	13	CASSLAHADTQYF	TGTGCCAGCAGCTTGGCCCACGCAGATACGCAGTATTTT
TRBJ2-7	TRBD2	TRBV27	few	17	CASSPGLAGPNPGEQYF	TGTGCCAGCAGTCCGGGACTAGCGGGACCAAATCCAGGGGAGCAGTACTTC
TRBJ2-3	TRBD2	TRBV5-1	.	15	CASREGGGSTDTQYF	TGCGCCAGCAGAGAAGGTGGCGGGAGTACAGATACGCAGTATTTT
TRBJ2-1	.	TRBV4-3	few	15	CASSPRVGPPGEQFF	TGCGCCAGCAGCCCCCGTGTAGGCCCTCCTGGAGAGCAGTTCTTC
TRBJ2-5	TRBD1	TRBV19	.	15	CASNSGETGTETQYF	TGTGCCAGTAACTCGGGCGAGACAGGGACAGAGACCCAGTACTTC
TRBJ2-1	.	TRBV18	many	13	CASSPTSGPLEFF	TGTGCCAGCTCCCCCACCTCAGGCCCCCTCGAGTTCTTC
TRBJ2-1	.	TRBV6-1	.	13	CASRGSKLNEQFF	TGTGCCAGCAGAGGGAGTAAACTCAATGAGCAGTTCTTC
TRBJ2-1	.	TRBV7-8	medium-sized	18	CASSLHPGAPPQYNEQFF	TGTGCCAGCAGCTTGCACCCCGGCGCGCCTCCACAATACAATGAGCAGTTCTTC
TRBJ1-2	.	TRBV12-3/TRBV12-4	.	13	CAGSLGTVYGYTF	TGTGCCGGCAGTTTAGGAACAGTCTATGGCTACACCTTC
TRBJ2-7	TRBD1	TRBV9	medium-sized	16	CASSVGGTGGDYEQYF	TGTGCCAGCAGCGTAGGGGGGACAGGGGGCGACTACGAGCAGTACTTC
TRBJ2-3	.	TRBV6-1	few	13	CASWGASTDTQYF	TGTGCCAGCTGGGGGGCTAGCACAGATACGCAGTATTTT
TRBJ1-2	.	TRBV5-8	once	15	CASSLWGDANYGYTF	TGTGCCAGCAGCTTGTGGGGAGATGCGAACTATGGCTACACCTTC
TRBJ2-7	.	TRBV11-2	once	14	CASSWSAFSYEQYF	TGTGCCAGCAGCTGGAGTGCATTTTCCTACGAGCAGTACTTC
TRBJ2-7	TRBD2	TRBV19	.	13	CASSIQAGAEQYF	TGTGCCAGTAGTATACAAGCGGGAGCCGAGCAGTACTTC
TRBJ1-6	TRBD1	TRBV6-1	.	15	CASFFSGTGYSPLHF	TGTGCCAGCTTCTTCTCCGGGACAGGGTATTCACCCCTCCACTTT
TRBJ1-2	TRBD1	TRBV5-8	medium-sized	14	CASSSTGPSRGYTF	TGTGCCAGCAGCTCGACAGGGCCCTCTCGAGGCTACACCTTC
TRBJ2-7	.	TRBV6-4	large	14	CASSEAGEGYEQYF	TGTGCCAGCAGTGAGGCGGGCGAGGGCTACGAGCAGTACTTC
TRBJ2-2	TRBD2	TRBV28	few	13	CASRMGGSGELFF	TGTGCCAGCAGGATGGGGGGGAGCGGGGAGCTGTTTTTT
TRBJ2-3	.	TRBV11-3	once	12	CASSLAADTQYF	TGTGCCAGCAGCCTCGCGGCAGATACGCAGTATTTT
TRBJ1-5	.	TRBV6-1	large	16	CASSLGGGGGNQPQHF	TGTGCCAGCAGCCTAGGAGGAGGGGGGGGCAATCAGCCCCAGCATTTT
TRBJ2-5	.	TRBV5-1	medium-sized	15	CASSGTGTIQETQYF	TGCGCCAGCAGCGGGACCGGGACAATCCAAGAGACCCAGTACTTC
TRBJ2-3	TRBD1	TRBV5-1	hyperexpanded	14	CASTSGQGTDTQYF	TGCGCCAGCACATCGGGACAGGGAACAGATACGCAGTATTTT
TRBJ2-7	TRBD2	TRBV5-1	.	14	CASSLTSGKYEQYF	TGCGCCAGCAGCTTAACTAGCGGAAAGTACGAGCAGTACTTC
TRBJ2-1	.	TRBV5-6	many	14	CASSSGTTNNEQFF	TGTGCCAGCAGCTCAGGGACAACGAACAATGAGCAGTTCTTC
TRBJ1-2	TRBD1	TRBV9	medium-sized	14	CASSVVGQGTRYTF	TGTGCCAGCAGCGTAGTAGGACAGGGGACGCGCTACACCTTC
TRBJ2-3	.	TRBV5-1	.	14	CASSFDRVRDTQYF	TGCGCCAGCAGCTTTGACCGGGTCAGGGATACGCAGTATTTT
TRBJ2-2	TRBD1	TRBV7-3	.	16	CASSPGTAGTTGELFF	TGTGCCAGCAGCCCGGGGACAGCAGGTACTACCGGGGAGCTGTTTTTT
TRBJ2-1	TRBD1	TRBV29-1	.	16	CSFKGSDRGVYNEQFF	TGCAGCTTCAAAGGGTCGGACAGGGGGGTTTACAATGAGCAGTTCTTC
TRBJ2-7	.	TRBV29-1	medium-sized	11	CSVEEGYEQYF	TGCAGCGTTGAAGAGGGGTACGAGCAGTACTTC
TRBJ1-1	.	TRBV6-2/TRBV6-3	few	18	CASFTQWGTGTPNTEAFF	TGTGCCAGCTTTACCCAGTGGGGTACCGGGACACCGAACACTGAAGCTTTCTTT
TRBJ1-1	.	TRBV29-1	.	12	CSVHTVSTEAFF	TGCAGCGTACACACAGTGTCCACTGAAGCTTTCTTT
TRBJ2-2	.	TRBV6-1	few	11	CASRAGRELFF	TGTGCCAGCAGAGCCGGCCGGGAGCTGTTTTTT
TRBJ2-2	.	TRBV11-3	.	14	CASSLGDYTGELFF	TGTGCCAGCAGCCTAGGGGATTACACCGGGGAGCTATTTTTT
TRBJ2-7	TRBD2	TRBV30	once	12	CAWGLADYEQYF	TGTGCCTGGGGACTAGCGGACTACGAGCAGTACTTC
TRBJ2-7	TRBD2	TRBV20-1	medium-sized	14	CSARDFGGGYEQYF	TGCAGTGCTAGAGATTTCGGGGGAGGGTACGAGCAGTACTTC